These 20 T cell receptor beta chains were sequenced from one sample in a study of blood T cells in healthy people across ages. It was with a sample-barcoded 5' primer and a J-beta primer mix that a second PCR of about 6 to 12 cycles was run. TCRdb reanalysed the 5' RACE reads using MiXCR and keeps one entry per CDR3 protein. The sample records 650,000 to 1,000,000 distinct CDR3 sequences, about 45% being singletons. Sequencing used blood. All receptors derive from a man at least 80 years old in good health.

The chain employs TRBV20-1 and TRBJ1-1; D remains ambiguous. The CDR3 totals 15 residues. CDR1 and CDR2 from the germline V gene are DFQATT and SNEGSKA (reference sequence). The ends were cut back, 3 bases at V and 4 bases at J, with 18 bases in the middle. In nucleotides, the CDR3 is TGCAGTGCTAGTGGTCAAATGGGCGGGAGCACTGAAGCTTTCTTT. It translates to CSASGQMGGSTEAFF.

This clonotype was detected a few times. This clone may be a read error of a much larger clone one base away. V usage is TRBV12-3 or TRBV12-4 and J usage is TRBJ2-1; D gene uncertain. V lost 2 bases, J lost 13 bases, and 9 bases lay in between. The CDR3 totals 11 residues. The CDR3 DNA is TGTGCCAGCAGTTTAACGGAGACCCAGTTCTTC. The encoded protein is CASSLTETQFF.

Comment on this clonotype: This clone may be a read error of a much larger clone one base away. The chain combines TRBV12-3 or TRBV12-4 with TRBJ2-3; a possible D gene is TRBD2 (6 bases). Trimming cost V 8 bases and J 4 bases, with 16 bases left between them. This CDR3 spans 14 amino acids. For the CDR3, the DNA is TGTGCCAGCGGGCAGGCTGCTAGCGCAGATACGCAGTATTTT. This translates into CASGQAASADTQYF.

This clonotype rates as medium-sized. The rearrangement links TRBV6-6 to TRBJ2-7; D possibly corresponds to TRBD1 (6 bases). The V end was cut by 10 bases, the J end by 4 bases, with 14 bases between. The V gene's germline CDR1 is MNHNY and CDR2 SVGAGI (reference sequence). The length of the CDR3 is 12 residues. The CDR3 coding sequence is TGTGCCACCGGGACAAAAATATACGAGCAGTACTTC. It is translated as CATGTKIYEQYF.

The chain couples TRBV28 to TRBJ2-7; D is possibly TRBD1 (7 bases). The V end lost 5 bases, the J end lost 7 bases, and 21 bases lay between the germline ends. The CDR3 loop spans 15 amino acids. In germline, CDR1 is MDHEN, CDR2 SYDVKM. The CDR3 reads CASSASRDSQREQYF. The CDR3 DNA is TGTGCCAGCAGTGCATCGCGGGACAGTCAGCGTGAGCAGTACTTC. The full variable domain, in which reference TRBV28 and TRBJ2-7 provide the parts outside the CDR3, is DVKVTQSSRYLVKRTGEKVFLECVQDMDHENMFWYRQDPGLGLRLIYFSYDVKMKEKGDIPEGYSVSREKKERFSLILESASTNQTSMYLCASSASRDSQREQYFGPGTRLTVT.

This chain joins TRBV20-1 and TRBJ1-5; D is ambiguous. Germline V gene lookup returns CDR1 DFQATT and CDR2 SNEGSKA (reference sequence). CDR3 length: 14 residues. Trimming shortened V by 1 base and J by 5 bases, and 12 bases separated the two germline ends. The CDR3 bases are TGCAGTGCTAGAGTATCGGCACCTGATCAGCCCCAGCATTTT. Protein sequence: CSARVSAPDQPQHF.

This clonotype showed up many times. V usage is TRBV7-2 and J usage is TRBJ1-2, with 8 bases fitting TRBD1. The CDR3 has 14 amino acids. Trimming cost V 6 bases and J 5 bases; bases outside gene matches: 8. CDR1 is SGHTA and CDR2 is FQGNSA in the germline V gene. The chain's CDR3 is CASRATGGSYGYTF. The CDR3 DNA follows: TGTGCCAGCAGAGCCACAGGGGGAAGTTATGGCTACACCTTC.

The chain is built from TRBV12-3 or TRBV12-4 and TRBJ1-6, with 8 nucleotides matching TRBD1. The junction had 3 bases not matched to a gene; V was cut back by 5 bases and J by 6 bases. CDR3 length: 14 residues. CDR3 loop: CASSKDRANSPLHF. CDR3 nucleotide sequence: TGTGCCAGCAGTAAGGACAGGGCTAATTCACCCCTCCACTTT.

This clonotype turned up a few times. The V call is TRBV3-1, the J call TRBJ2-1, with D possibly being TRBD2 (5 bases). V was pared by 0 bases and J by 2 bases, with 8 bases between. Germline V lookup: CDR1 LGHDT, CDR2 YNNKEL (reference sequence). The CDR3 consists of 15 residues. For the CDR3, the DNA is TGTGCCAGCAGCCAAGACGGGATAGCCTACAATGAGCAGTTCTTC. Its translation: CASSQDGIAYNEQFF.

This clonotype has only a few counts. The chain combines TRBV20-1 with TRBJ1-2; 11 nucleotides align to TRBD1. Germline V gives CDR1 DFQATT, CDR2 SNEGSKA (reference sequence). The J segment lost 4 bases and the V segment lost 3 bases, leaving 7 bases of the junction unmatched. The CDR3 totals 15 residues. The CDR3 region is CSASRTGGVGYGYTF. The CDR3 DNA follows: TGCAGTGCTAGCCGGACAGGGGGCGTTGGCTATGGCTACACCTTC.

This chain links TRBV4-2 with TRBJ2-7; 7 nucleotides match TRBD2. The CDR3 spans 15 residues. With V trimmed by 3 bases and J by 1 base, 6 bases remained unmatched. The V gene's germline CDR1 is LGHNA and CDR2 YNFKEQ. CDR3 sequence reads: CASSQTGTTSYEQYF. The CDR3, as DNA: TGTGCCAGCAGCCAGACCGGGACTACATCCTACGAGCAGTACTTC.

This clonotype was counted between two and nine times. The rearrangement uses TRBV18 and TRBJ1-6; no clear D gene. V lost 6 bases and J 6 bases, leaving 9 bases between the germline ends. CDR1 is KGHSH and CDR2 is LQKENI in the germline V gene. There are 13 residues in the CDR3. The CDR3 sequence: CASSEGLNSPLHF. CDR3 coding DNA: TGTGCCAGCTCTGAAGGACTTAATTCACCCCTCCACTTT.

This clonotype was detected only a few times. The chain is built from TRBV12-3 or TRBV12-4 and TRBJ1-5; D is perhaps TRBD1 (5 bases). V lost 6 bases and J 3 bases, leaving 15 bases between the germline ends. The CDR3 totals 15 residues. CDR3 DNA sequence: TGTGCCAGCAGCCCGCGTGAGGGGCTCAATCAGCCCCAGCATTTT. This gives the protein CASSPREGLNQPQHF.

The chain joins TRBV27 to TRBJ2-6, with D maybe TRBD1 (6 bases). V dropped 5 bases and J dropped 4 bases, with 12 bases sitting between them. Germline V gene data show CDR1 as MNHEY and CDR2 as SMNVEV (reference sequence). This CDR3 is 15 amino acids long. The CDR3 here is CASSQQGNGANVLTF. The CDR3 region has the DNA TGTGCCAGCAGTCAACAGGGAAACGGGGCCAACGTCCTGACTTTC.

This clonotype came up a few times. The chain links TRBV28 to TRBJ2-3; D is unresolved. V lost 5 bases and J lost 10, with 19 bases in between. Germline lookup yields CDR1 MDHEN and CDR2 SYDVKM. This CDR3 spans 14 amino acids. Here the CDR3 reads CASSLHGPGWAQYF. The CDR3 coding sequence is TGTGCCAGCAGTCTTCATGGGCCCGGATGGGCGCAGTATTTT.

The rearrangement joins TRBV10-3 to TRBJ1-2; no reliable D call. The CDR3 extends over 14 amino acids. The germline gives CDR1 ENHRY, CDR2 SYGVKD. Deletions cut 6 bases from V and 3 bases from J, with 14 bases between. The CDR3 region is CAIRNQVLDYGYTF. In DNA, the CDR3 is TGTGCCATCAGGAATCAGGTTCTCGACTATGGCTACACCTTC.

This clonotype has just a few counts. The CDR3 here is CASSIDSGRLEKLFF. In DNA form, the CDR3 reads TGTGCCAGCAGCATTGACAGCGGTCGCTTAGAAAAACTGTTTTTT. This rearrangement joins TRBV5-6 to TRBJ1-4; possibly TRBD1 for D (5 bases). Deletions cut 4 bases from V and 8 bases from J, with 18 bases between. From germline, CDR1 is SGHDT and CDR2 YYEEEE. The CDR3 sequence is 15 residues long. The full variable domain, completed using reference TRBV5-6 and TRBJ1-4, is DAGVTQSPTHLIKTRGQQVTLRCSPKSGHDTVSWYQQALGQGPQFIFQYYEEEERQRGNFPDRFSGHQFPNYSSELNVNALLLGDSALYLCASSIDSGRLEKLFFGSGTQLSVL.

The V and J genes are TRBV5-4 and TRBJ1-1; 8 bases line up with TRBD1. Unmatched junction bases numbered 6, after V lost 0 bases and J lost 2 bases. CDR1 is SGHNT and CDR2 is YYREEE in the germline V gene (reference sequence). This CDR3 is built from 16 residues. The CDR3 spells CASSLGAGTGNTEAFF. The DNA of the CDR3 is TGTGCCAGCAGCTTGGGCGCCGGGACAGGCAACACTGAAGCTTTCTTT.

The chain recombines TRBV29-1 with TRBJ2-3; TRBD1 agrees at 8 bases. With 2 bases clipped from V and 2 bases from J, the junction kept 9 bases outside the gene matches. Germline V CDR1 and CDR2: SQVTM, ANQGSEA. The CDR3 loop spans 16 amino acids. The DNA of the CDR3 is TGCAGCGTTGAAAATCCTCGGGACAGGATCACAGATACGCAGTATTTT. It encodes CSVENPRDRITDTQYF.

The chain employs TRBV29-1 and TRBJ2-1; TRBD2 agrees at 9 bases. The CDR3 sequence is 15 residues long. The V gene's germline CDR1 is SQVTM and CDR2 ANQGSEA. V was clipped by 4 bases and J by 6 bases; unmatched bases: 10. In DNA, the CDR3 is TGCAGCGTTGGTAGCGGGGGTGGATTCTTCAATGAGCAGTTCTTC. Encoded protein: CSVGSGGGFFNEQFF.